The 6 T cell receptor beta chains below all came from one sample that was sequenced in a study of Graves' ophthalmopathy and Graves' hyperthyroidism. The authors amplified TCR beta CDR3 regions from RNA transcripts. The library came from an HTBI-primed first-round RT-PCR and a second-round multiplex PCR. Via MiXCR, TCRdb re-called the multiplex PCR reads, giving one row per CDR3 protein. This table holds a few hundred thousand distinct CDR3 sequences, approximately 18% found once. Sequenced: peripheral blood. The receptors were gathered from an adult woman with stable Graves' hyperthyroidism.

This sequence joins TRBV24-1 and TRBJ2-3, with D tentatively TRBD1 (5 bases). This CDR3 spans 14 amino acids. Trimming cost V 9 bases and J 1 base, with 13 bases left between them. Germline V gives CDR1 KGHDR, CDR2 SFDVKD. DNA for the CDR3: TGTGCCACCGGACAAGGCGGTGGCACAGATACGCAGTATTTT. Translation gives CATGQGGGTDTQYF.

The table lists this clonotype with many counts. The chain uses TRBV30 and TRBJ1-1, with 7 bases matching TRBD1. V was clipped by 2 bases and J by 2 bases; unmatched bases: 11. Germline V gives CDR1 GTSNPN, CDR2 SVGIG (reference sequence). The CDR3 extends over 16 amino acids. CDR3 protein: CAWSLPQRQGNTEAFF. The CDR3 DNA reads as TGTGCCTGGAGTTTACCACAACGACAGGGAAACACTGAAGCTTTCTTT.

There are a few counts of this clonotype. The V gene is TRBV12-3 or TRBV12-4, the J gene TRBJ2-7; perhaps D is TRBD1 or TRBD2 (5 bases each). V dropped 5 bases and J dropped 2 bases, with 19 bases sitting between them. This CDR3 has 16 residues. The CDR3 nucleotides are TGTGCCAGCAGTCCTTCAGGCGGTCGGGGACCCTACGAGCAGTACTTC. Translation gives CASSPSGGRGPYEQYF.

This clonotype was recorded at least ten times. This sequence joins TRBV2 and TRBJ1-5, with TRBD1 matching 10 bases. CDR1 SNHLY and CDR2 FYNNEI come from the germline V gene. With V trimmed by 3 bases and J by 10 bases, 6 bases remained unmatched. The CDR3 consists of 14 residues. The CDR3 nucleotides read TGTGCCAGCAGTGATCATGGACAGGGGGTACCCCAGCATTTT. Amino acids: CASSDHGQGVPQHF.

This clonotype has a count of ten or more. The chain is built from TRBV4-1 and TRBJ2-7; TRBD2 agrees at 10 bases. From germline, CDR1 is MGHRA and CDR2 YSYEKL. CDR3 length: 17 amino acids. V was clipped by 1 base and J by 4 bases; unmatched bases: 10. The CDR3 DNA sequence: TGCGCCAGCAGCCAAGTTTGGTCTAGCGGGAGTGTTTACGAGCAGTACTTC. Its protein is CASSQVWSSGSVYEQYF.

This clonotype showed up many times. This chain connects TRBV6-1 to TRBJ2-7; TRBD2 agrees at 7 bases. Germline CDR1 and CDR2: MNHNS and SASEGT. This CDR3 is built from 14 residues. V lost 1 base and J lost 2; bases outside the gene matches: 2. The CDR3, as DNA: TGTGCCAGCAGTGAAGGGGAGGGTCCCTACGAGCAGTACTTC. This sequence encodes CASSEGEGPYEQYF.